This T cell receptor beta chain is drawn from a study of human T cells and chemical hapten exposure. Study summary: 0.01% DPC was applied to the upper back in patch tests, which were read at 6 days.

The study's library attached unique molecular identifiers to single cDNA molecules. The authors' processing: Samples had a median of roughly 100,000 TCRs, ranging roughly 23,224 to 690,600. TCRdb used MiXCR to reprocess the RACE reads, holding one entry per CDR3 protein. The V and J calls shown here were made by TCRdb, not taken from the authors' results. The sample consists of 100,000 or so distinct CDR3 sequences, roughly 11% of them appearing once. This CDR3 comprises 15 residues. The V segment lost 6 bases and the J segment 8 bases; nucleotides outside the gene matches: 13. In germline, CDR1 is DFQATT, CDR2 SNEGSKA (reference sequence). As for time point: patch test 1, 2 weeks after DPC sensitization. Treatment here: therapeutic diphenylcyclopropenone sensitization with weekly scalp DPC. This clonotype was observed a few times.

The receptor's source is a woman aged 40 to 55 with alopecia areata. Some clones in this sample may be carry-over from other donors' samples. The sample was whole blood, taken in connection with sensitization to the hapten diphenylcyclopropenone (DPC). The rearrangement joins TRBV20-1 to TRBJ1-4; 9 positions agree with TRBD1. The CDR3 spells CSAPPTGGRGEKLFF. The CDR3 DNA is TGCAGTGCCCCCCCAACAGGGGGCAGGGGGGAAAAACTGTTTTTT.